The 6 T cell receptor beta chains given below trace back to one sample, sequenced in a study of blood T cells in healthy people across ages. The authors ran a second PCR of about 7 to 11 cycles using a sample-barcoded 5' primer and a J-beta primer mix. Via MiXCR, TCRdb re-called the 5' RACE reads, giving one row per CDR3 protein. This table holds some 750,000 distinct CDR3 sequences, about 20% found once. The sample consisted of blood. All receptors come from a man aged 70 or older in good health.

This clonotype was counted only a few times. V usage is TRBV5-1 and J usage is TRBJ2-1; 7 bases fit TRBD1. Germline lookup yields CDR1 SGHRS and CDR2 YFSETQ. The CDR3 extends over 15 amino acids. V was pared by 4 bases and J by 5 bases, with 9 bases of the junction left unmatched. This chain's CDR3 is CASSIRQGDHNEQFF. In nucleotides, the CDR3 is TGCGCCAGCAGCATTAGACAGGGTGACCACAATGAGCAGTTCTTC.

The chain is built from TRBV2 and TRBJ2-7; D not resolved. The germline CDR1 and CDR2 sequences are SNHLY and FYNNEI. The V end lost 7 bases, the J end lost 5 bases, and 6 bases lay between the germline ends. This CDR3 has 10 amino acids. The CDR3 protein is CASNNNEQYF. The CDR3 coding sequence is TGTGCCAGCAACAACAACGAGCAGTACTTC.

The J gene is TRBJ2-5, the V gene TRBV15, with D uncertain. The J call may be in error: the DNA end matches TRBJ2-7 better. CDR3 length: 15 amino acids. Germline V lookup: CDR1 LNHNV, CDR2 YYDKDF (reference sequence). The CDR3 DNA is TGTGCCACCAGCAGAGATGCGACCGGCACCTACGAGCAGTACTTC. This sequence encodes CATSRDATGTYEQYF.

This clonotype was seen a few times. DNA of the CDR3: TGTGCTAGTGGTTCCAGACAGGGGGCTGATAATGAGCAGTTCTTC. Encoded protein: CASGSRQGADNEQFF. The rearrangement uses TRBV12-5 and TRBJ2-5; 10 bases fit TRBD1. Matching the DNA end better, TRBJ2-1 makes the J call doubtful. The CDR3 has 15 amino acids. Germline values: CDR1 LGHNT, CDR2 FRNRAP.

The V gene is TRBV2, the J gene TRBJ2-5; no firm D call. The J call may not be correct, given that the DNA end is closer to TRBJ2-7. The CDR3 has 12 residues. Germline CDR1 SNHLY, CDR2 FYNNEI. The CDR3 nucleotides read TGTGCCAGCAGACACCATCCTTACGAGCAGTACGTC. This encodes CASRHHPYEQYV.

There are a few counts of this clonotype. A read error may explain this, as a much larger clone is one base away. The V gene is TRBV3-1, the J gene TRBJ1-1; no definite D call. CDR1 and CDR2 (germline): LGHDT, YNNKEL (reference sequence). The CDR3 is 14 residues long. Trimming stripped 1 base from V and 1 base from J, with 7 bases between. The CDR3 region is CASSQVSRNTEAFF. As DNA, the CDR3 is TGTGCCAGCAGCCAAGTAAGTCGGAACACTGAAGCTTTCTTT. The variable domain in full, completed from reference TRBV3-1 and TRBJ1-1, reads DTAVSQTPKYLVTQMGNDKSIKCEQNLGHDTMYWYKQDSKKFLKIMFSYNNKELIINETVPNRFSPKSPDKAHLNLHINSLELGDSAVYFCASSQVSRNTEAFFGQGTRLTVV.